This is a list of T cell receptor beta chains from one sample in a study of technical replicates of blood from a handful of donors. The repertoire was sequenced with immunoSEQ multiplex PCR; TCRdb's copy has only in-frame clones and lacks some. The data contain approximately 79,000 clones, 91% of them singletons. Sequenced material: T cells isolated from PBMCs. All receptors derive from a human donor in good health. CDR3s include the opening cysteine and the closing phenylalanine or tryptophan.

V gene: TRBV10-3
J gene: TRBJ2-3
CDR3 protein: CAISDILEVGTDTQYF

V gene: TRBV11-2
J gene: TRBJ1-4
CDR3 protein: CASSLVATNEKLFF

V gene: TRBV30
J gene: TRBJ1-1
CDR3 protein: CARGTGKSLTEAFF

V gene: TRBV11-3
J gene: TRBJ2-2
CDR3 protein: CASSLVQGFTGELFF

V gene: TRBV7-2
J gene: TRBJ2-7
CDR3 protein: CASGLTGTRPYEQYF

V gene: TRBV5-1
J gene: TRBJ2-7
CDR3 protein: CASSSGQSNYEQYF

V gene: TRBV5-4
J gene: TRBJ2-5
CDR3 protein: CASSLYGGQETQYF

V gene: TRBV7-8
J gene: TRBJ1-2
CDR3 protein: CASSTSGQGLYGYTF

V gene: TRBV5-8
J gene: TRBJ2-7
CDR3 protein: CASSLGWVEEQYF

V gene: TRBV27
J gene: TRBJ2-1
CDR3 protein: CASSKALPSSYNEQFF

V gene: TRBV9
J gene: TRBJ2-3
CDR3 protein: CASSEDSGSGTDTQYF

V gene: TRBV6-1
J gene: TRBJ2-1
CDR3 protein: CASRASGRAHEQFF

V gene: TRBV7-9
J gene: TRBJ2-2
CDR3 protein: CASSLQGPPVLTGELFF

V gene: TRBV29-1
J gene: TRBJ2-7
CDR3 protein: CSVGVAGISYEQYF

V gene: TRBV5-1
J gene: TRBJ2-1
CDR3 protein: CASSLGQVNEQFF

V gene: TRBV6-1
J gene: TRBJ2-7
CDR3 protein: CAIAFLADYEQYF

V gene: TRBV19
J gene: TRBJ1-5
CDR3 protein: CASSVMTTGTGILAQHF

V gene: TRBV7-9
J gene: TRBJ2-1
CDR3 protein: CASSSLMTSGKNEQFF

V gene: TRBV27
J gene: TRBJ1-2
CDR3 protein: CASSGQDYGYTF

V gene: TRBV9
J gene: TRBJ1-1
CDR3 protein: CASSATGGVIFFTEAFF

V gene: TRBV2
J gene: TRBJ2-4
CDR3 protein: CASSEGRRENIQYF

V gene: TRBV7-2
J gene: TRBJ2-7
CDR3 protein: CASSLKSGRENEQYF

V gene: TRBV28
J gene: TRBJ2-1
CDR3 protein: CASSLATVYNEQFF

V gene: TRBV5-1
J gene: TRBJ2-2
CDR3 protein: CASSLTGTATTGELFF

V gene: TRBV7-3
J gene: TRBJ2-3
CDR3 protein: CASSSDSGSSTDTQYF

V gene: TRBV13
J gene: TRBJ2-1
CDR3 protein: CASRGGPYNEQFF